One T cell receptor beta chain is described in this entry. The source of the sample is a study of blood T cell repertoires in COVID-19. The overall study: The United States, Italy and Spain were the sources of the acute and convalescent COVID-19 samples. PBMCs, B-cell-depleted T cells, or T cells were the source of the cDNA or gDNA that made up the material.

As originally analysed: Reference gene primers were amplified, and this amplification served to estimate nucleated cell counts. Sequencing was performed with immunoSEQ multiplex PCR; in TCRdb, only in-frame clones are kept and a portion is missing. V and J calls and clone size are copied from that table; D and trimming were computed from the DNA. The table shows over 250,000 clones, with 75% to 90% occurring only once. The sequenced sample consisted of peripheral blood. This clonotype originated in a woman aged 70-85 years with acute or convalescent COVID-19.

The CDR3 DNA reads TGTGCCAGCTCCTCCCCCGGGGGTTCTGAAGCTTTCTTT. This codes for CASSSPGGSEAFF. The chain recombines TRBV18 with TRBJ1-1, with a tentative D call TRBD1 (5 bases). Germline CDR1 reads KGHSH; CDR2 reads LQKENI. This CDR3 spans 13 amino acids. V lost 6 bases, J lost 6 bases, and 14 bases lay in between.